What follows are 4 T cell receptor beta chains derived from one specimen sequenced in a study of beta chain features in type 1 diabetes (dated by TCRdb to between 2018 and 2020). Library preparation employed the immunoSEQ multiplex PCR assay. The entire amount of isolated RNA was reverse transcribed using the High Capacity cDNA Reverse Transcription Kit, so the sequenced TCRB transcripts were expressed ones. What TCRdb holds here is the immuneACCESS table cut down to in-frame rearrangements. Part of the clones is not present; checked against another copy, under half of the missing clones reflect an unresolved V gene, and the others are unexplained. The sample table records fewer than 500,000 clones; approximately 15% of these occur just once. The ten largest clones add up to roughly 0.035% of the sample. Sequencing was carried out using naive CD4+ T cells from blood. In the paper's terms, the cell subset or site label means: true naive CD4+ T cells. The source of these receptors is a man aged 25-40 years in good health.

This rearrangement joins TRBV6-6 to TRBJ2-5; 7 bases are shared with TRBD1. Germline V gene lookup returns CDR1 MNHNY and CDR2 SVGAGI (reference sequence). The V segment lost 6 bases and the J segment 1 base; nucleotides outside the gene matches: 5. The CDR3 has 14 amino acids. This chain's CDR3 is CASRSDRVQETQYF. The CDR3 DNA is TGTGCCAGCAGGTCCGACAGGGTCCAAGAGACCCAGTACTTC.

This chain joins TRBV7-2 and TRBJ2-6; no firm D call. This CDR3 spans 15 amino acids. CDR1 is SGHTA and CDR2 is FQGNSA in the germline V gene. Trimming cost V 5 bases and J 2 bases, with 10 bases left between them. The CDR3, as DNA: TGTGCCAGCAGCCCCGAGAAGGCTGGGGCCAACGTCCTGACTTTC. It encodes CASSPEKAGANVLTF.

The chain employs TRBV5-6 and TRBJ1-5; D ambiguous. V gave up 2 bases and J gave up 6 bases, with 6 bases separating them. Looked up from germline, CDR1 is SGHDT and CDR2 is YYEEEE. CDR3 length: 12 amino acids. The CDR3 is CASSFESQPQHF. In DNA form, the CDR3 reads TGTGCCAGCAGCTTCGAGAGTCAGCCCCAGCATTTT.

This clone appeared many times. V is TRBV10-3 and J is TRBJ2-1; TRBD1 agrees at 8 bases. The trim removed 0 bases at V and 6 bases at J, leaving 1 base unmatched. Germline V CDR1 and CDR2: ENHRY, SYGVKD. This CDR3 contains 14 residues. CDR3 residues: CAISESRGLNEQFF. The CDR3 DNA follows: TGTGCCATCAGTGAGTCCAGGGGGCTCAATGAGCAGTTCTTC.